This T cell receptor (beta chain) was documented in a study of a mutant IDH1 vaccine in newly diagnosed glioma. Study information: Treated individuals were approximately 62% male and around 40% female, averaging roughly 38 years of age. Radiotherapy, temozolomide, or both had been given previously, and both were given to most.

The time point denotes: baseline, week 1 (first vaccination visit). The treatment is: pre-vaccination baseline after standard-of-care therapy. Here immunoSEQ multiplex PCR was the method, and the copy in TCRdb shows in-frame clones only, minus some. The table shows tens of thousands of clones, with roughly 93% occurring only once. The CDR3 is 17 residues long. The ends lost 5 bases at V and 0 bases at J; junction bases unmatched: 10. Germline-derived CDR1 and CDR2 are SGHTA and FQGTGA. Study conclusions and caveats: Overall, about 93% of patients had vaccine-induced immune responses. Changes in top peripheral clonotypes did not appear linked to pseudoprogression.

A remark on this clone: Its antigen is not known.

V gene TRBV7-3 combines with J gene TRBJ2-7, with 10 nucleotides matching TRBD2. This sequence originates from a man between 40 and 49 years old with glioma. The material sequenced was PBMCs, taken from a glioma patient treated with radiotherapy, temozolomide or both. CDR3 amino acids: CASSQEASGSTSYEQYF. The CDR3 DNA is TGTGCCAGCAGCCAGGAAGCTAGCGGGAGTACCTCCTACGAGCAGTACTTC.